The 8 T cell receptor beta chains listed next were all sequenced from one sample in a study of vaccination and CD4 T cells after COVID-19. Once obtained from cultured CD4+ T cells, the DNA was sequenced using the Oncomine TCR Beta short-read assay. TCRdb reanalysed the PCR reads using MiXCR and keeps one entry per CDR3 protein. Found here are 7,000 or so distinct CDR3 sequences, about a third of them singletons; the top ten hold around 19%. Treatment: roughly ten-day PBMC culture with coronavirus spike peptide pools or control peptides (ViraFEST assay). Gathering of the CD4+ T cells, from the unexposed donor, took place before the COVID-19 pandemic (2011-2018). No antigen is known for these receptors. The sequencing sample was made of CD4+ T cells from blood, cultured in vitro. These receptors all stem from a human donor in good health.

The rearrangement joins TRBV7-2 to TRBJ1-2; D unresolved. Per the germline V gene, CDR1 is SGHTA and CDR2 is FQGNSA. Trimming shortened V by 7 bases and J by 8 bases, and 20 bases separated the two germline ends. The CDR3 is made up of 14 amino acids. This CDR3 is CASIPDPFLGGYTF. The CDR3 DNA reads TGTGCCAGCATCCCGGACCCTTTCTTGGGAGGCTACACCTTC.

This clonotype was detected once. The V gene is TRBV5-4, the J gene TRBJ2-7; D ambiguous. V gave up 4 bases and J gave up 7 bases, with 12 bases separating them. In germline, CDR1 is SGHNT, CDR2 YYREEE (reference sequence). CDR3 length: 12 residues. CDR3 residues: CASSVVLVEQYF. In DNA form, the CDR3 reads TGTGCCAGCAGCGTGGTTCTGGTAGAGCAGTACTTC.

This chain uses TRBV19 with TRBJ2-7; D remains unclear. V was pared by 2 bases and J by 3 bases, with 11 bases between. Germline CDR1 and CDR2: LNHDA and SQIVND (reference sequence). This CDR3 is built from 14 residues. In DNA, the CDR3 is TGTGCCAGTAGTATAAAGGGAAATAACTACGAGCAGTACTTC. Translated: CASSIKGNNYEQYF. The full variable domain, in which reference TRBV19 and TRBJ2-7 provide the parts outside the CDR3, is DGGITQSPKYLFRKEGQNVTLSCEQNLNHDAMYWYRQDPGQGLRLIYYSQIVNDFQKGDIAEGYSVSREKKESFPLTVTSAQKNPTAFYLCASSIKGNNYEQYFGPGTRLTVT.

The CDR3 coding sequence is TGTGCCAGCAGCTCTCCTAGCGGGAGGGATTCCTACGAGCAGTACTTC. It encodes CASSSPSGRDSYEQYF. V gene TRBV7-2 combines with J gene TRBJ2-7; 12 bases are shared with TRBD2. The CDR3 is 16 amino acids. Unmatched junction bases numbered 5, after V lost 4 bases and J lost 1 base. CDR1 is SGHTA, CDR2 FQGNSA, per germline.

The V and J genes are TRBV2 and TRBJ1-6; no clear D gene. Germline loops: CDR1 SNHLY, CDR2 FYNNEI. The length of the CDR3 is 15 residues. V was shortened by 4 bases and J by 7 bases, with 14 bases between the two germline ends. In nucleotides, the CDR3 is TGTGCCAGCAGTGGCGACATAGCGAAGAATTCACCCCTCCACTTT. Its translation: CASSGDIAKNSPLHF.

The gene calls are TRBV20-1 and TRBJ2-7, with D hard to call. This CDR3 spans 13 amino acids. Trimming shortened V by 2 bases and J by 4 bases, and 12 bases separated the two germline ends. Per the germline V gene, CDR1 is DFQATT and CDR2 is SNEGSKA (reference sequence). As DNA, the CDR3 is TGCAGTGCTAGACCCCCATCCCAGTACGAGCAGTACTTC. Protein: CSARPPSQYEQYF.

This clonotype was detected a few times. The chain links TRBV20-1 to TRBJ1-5; D is perhaps TRBD1 (5 bases). This CDR3 contains 16 residues. With 3 bases removed from V and 2 bases from J, the gap between germline ends came to 17 bases. The germline gives CDR1 DFQATT, CDR2 SNEGSKA (reference sequence). CDR3 bases: TGCAGTGCTAGGCCGGGGGGAAGTAGTGGCAATCAGCCCCAGCATTTT. This gives the protein CSARPGGSSGNQPQHF.

The chain combines TRBV7-7 with TRBJ2-2; D uncertain. The V gene's germline CDR1 is SSHAT and CDR2 FNYEAQ (reference sequence). V gave up 5 bases and J gave up 3 bases, with 4 bases separating them. The length of the CDR3 is 12 residues. DNA for the CDR3: TGTGCCAGCAGCCATTACACCGGGGAGCTGTTTTTT. The encoded protein is CASSHYTGELFF.